This is a list of T cell receptor beta chains from one sample in a study of technical replicates of blood from a handful of donors. Assay used: immunoSEQ multiplex PCR; TCRdb lists only in-frame clones, some missing. This sample yields about 83,000 clones, of which roughly 94% are seen a single time; approximately 0.25% belongs to the top ten. Sample: T cells isolated from PBMCs. Receptors originate from a human donor in good health. CDR3s include the opening cysteine and the closing phenylalanine or tryptophan. Each record gives: clone size, J gene, D gene, V gene, CDR3 DNA, CDR3 protein. A D gene is named only where the DNA matches it firmly. Expanded clones are given a class, and other clones once, few, many or no size at all.

>.|TRBJ1-2|TRBD1|TRBV27
TGTGCCAGCAGTTTGGGACAGGGCGACTATGGCTACACCTTC
CASSLGQGDYGYTF
>few|TRBJ2-2|TRBD1|TRBV5-1
TGCGCCAGCAGCTCGACAGGGTTCACGAACACCGGGGAGCTGTTTTTT
CASSSTGFTNTGELFF
>.|TRBJ2-1|TRBD2|TRBV9
TGTGCCAGCAGCGGTGGGGGGGTCCACAATGAGCAGTTCTTC
CASSGGGVHNEQFF
>.|TRBJ2-2|.|TRBV20-1
TGCAGTGCTCGACTTTTCGGGGAGCTGTTTTTT
CSARLFGELFF
>.|TRBJ2-3|.|TRBV19
TGTGCCAGTAGTATGGCGCAGGGACTCAGGGCAGATACGCAGTATTTT
CASSMAQGLRADTQYF
>.|TRBJ2-3|TRBD2|TRBV13
TGTGCCAGCAGCCCGCGACTAGCCACAGATACGCAGTATTTT
CASSPRLATDTQYF
>.|TRBJ2-6|.|TRBV29-1
TGCAGCGCTCAGGTACCTGGGGCCAACGTCCTGACTTTC
CSAQVPGANVLTF
>.|TRBJ2-7|TRBD2|TRBV9
TGTGCCAGCAGCGCGACTAGCGGGGTCGGTGAGCAGTACTTC
CASSATSGVGEQYF
>once|TRBJ2-7|TRBD1|TRBV29-1
TGCAGCGTTGGCCGGGACAGCGGTTTCTCCTACGAGCAGTACTTC
CSVGRDSGFSYEQYF
>.|TRBJ2-3|.|TRBV9
TGTGCCAGCAGCGTAGCTACACCCAGGGACTCGCGGGGGCGAGATACGCAGTATTTT
CASSVATPRDSRGRDTQYF
>.|TRBJ2-1|.|TRBV4-1
TGCGCCAGCAGACCCCCTGGGCACAGCCTGGGCAATGAGCAGTTCTTC
CASRPPGHSLGNEQFF
>.|TRBJ2-5|TRBD2|TRBV10-3
TGTGCCAGCAGTCCTGGACTAGCGGGGACAGAGACCCAGTACTTC
CASSPGLAGTETQYF
>.|TRBJ1-6|.|TRBV5-6
TGTGCCAGCAAAAGTTCCCGGGATTCCCATTCACCCCTCCACTTT
CASKSSRDSHSPLHF
>.|TRBJ1-2|.|TRBV7-9
TGTGCCAGCAGCAATCACTACACCTTC
CASSNHYTF
>.|TRBJ2-2|TRBD1|TRBV10-1
TGCGCCAGCAGGTCCGGACAGGGGGCGGGGGCCGGGGAGCTGTTTTTT
CASRSGQGAGAGELFF
>.|TRBJ1-5|.|TRBV4-1
TGCGCCAGCAGCCAAGGTAAGGGGCTGGGCAATCAGCCCCAGCATTTT
CASSQGKGLGNQPQHF